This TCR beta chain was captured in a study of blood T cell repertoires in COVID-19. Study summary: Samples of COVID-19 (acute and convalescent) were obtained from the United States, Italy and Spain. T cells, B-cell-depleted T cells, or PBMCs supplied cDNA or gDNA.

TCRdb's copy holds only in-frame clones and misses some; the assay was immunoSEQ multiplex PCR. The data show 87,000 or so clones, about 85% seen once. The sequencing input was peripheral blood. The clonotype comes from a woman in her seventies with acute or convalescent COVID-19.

CDR3 coding DNA: TGTGCCAGCAGGATTACAGCTAACACTGAAGCTTTCTTT. It codes for CASRITANTEAFF. V is TRBV12-3 or TRBV12-4 and J is TRBJ1-1; D remains unclear. This CDR3 has 13 amino acids. Trimming shortened V by 6 bases and J by 2 bases, and 10 bases separated the two germline ends.